These 5 T cell receptor beta chains were sequenced from one sample in a study of shared clonotypes between healthy human individuals. Only in-frame clones appear in the TCRdb table, and some are missing; sequencing was by immunoSEQ multiplex PCR. Of around 500,000 clones in the sample, approximately 79% were seen once. Sequencing was carried out using PBMCs. Receptor source: a woman aged 40 to 55 in good health. Some clones in this sample may be carry-over from other donors' samples.

This clone has just one count. The chain joins TRBV9 to TRBJ1-5; D perhaps matches TRBD1 (6 bases). CDR3 length: 15 amino acids. Trimming pared 0 bases from V and 6 bases from J, leaving 13 bases between. From germline, CDR1 is SGDLS and CDR2 YYNGEE. The CDR3 protein is CASSVDGGLGQPQHF. CDR3 DNA sequence: TGTGCCAGCAGCGTAGATGGGGGGCTCGGTCAGCCCCAGCATTTT.

The rearrangement links TRBV7-8 to TRBJ2-1; 11 bases match TRBD2. The CDR3 is made up of 17 amino acids. The V and J ends lost 8 bases and 0 bases, in that order; junction bases with no gene match: 9. CDR1 and CDR2 from the germline V gene are SGHVS and FQNEAQ. The CDR3 region is CASGGTSGPVSYNEQFF. The CDR3 DNA is TGTGCCAGCGGTGGGACTAGCGGACCCGTCTCCTACAATGAGCAGTTCTTC.

The chain joins TRBV19 to TRBJ1-5, with 7 bases identical to TRBD1. The CDR3 extends over 16 amino acids. The trim removed 3 bases at V and 3 bases at J, leaving 8 bases unmatched. Germline CDR1 is LNHDA and CDR2 is SQIVND (reference sequence). CDR3 DNA: TGTGCCAGTAGTATTGCTCCGACAGGGATCAATCAGCCCCAGCATTTT. As protein: CASSIAPTGINQPQHF.

The chain couples TRBV28 to TRBJ1-2; D ambiguous. This CDR3 is 12 amino acids long. Germline V gene sequence: CDR1 MDHEN, CDR2 SYDVKM. V gave up 2 bases and J gave up 8 bases, with 9 bases separating them. The CDR3 DNA follows: TGTGCCAGCAGTTTAGCGGACGGGGGCTACACCTTC. This translates into CASSLADGGYTF.

The rearrangement uses TRBV30 and TRBJ2-7; D unclear. The CDR3 has 14 residues. The V gene's germline CDR1 is GTSNPN and CDR2 SVGIG (reference sequence). V lost 3 bases and J 5 bases, leaving 17 bases between the germline ends. This CDR3 is CAWRIKLANHEQYF. CDR3 bases: TGTGCCTGGAGGATCAAATTAGCAAACCACGAGCAGTACTTC.